The 23 T cell receptor beta chains below all came from one sample that was sequenced in a study of CD8+ T cells in alopecia areata. RNA was extracted and reverse transcribed into cDNA as the sequencing template. The repertoire was sequenced with immunoSEQ multiplex PCR; TCRdb's copy has only in-frame clones and lacks some. The sample includes about 150,000 clones, about three fifths of them seen just once. The material sequenced was CD4+ T cells sorted from blood. These receptors were obtained from a human donor in good health.

V is TRBV29-1 and J is TRBJ2-3; 10 bases align to TRBD2. The CDR3 covers 15 residues. Germline trimming cut 3 bases from V and 8 bases from J; bases unmatched to any gene: 11. Per the germline V gene, CDR1 is SQVTM and CDR2 is ANQGSEA. The CDR3 sequence: CSVDPAGGPAATQYF. CDR3 DNA sequence: TGCAGCGTTGACCCAGCGGGAGGGCCCGCCGCTACGCAGTATTTT.

This CDR3 reads CSVMASGASTDTQYF. CDR3 sequence (DNA): TGCAGCGTTATGGCTAGCGGGGCCTCAACAGATACGCAGTATTTT. The chain has TRBV29-1 and TRBJ2-3, with 9 nucleotides matching TRBD2. V dropped 5 bases and J dropped 3; count of bases not matched to a gene: 9. CDR3 length: 15 residues. Per the germline V gene, CDR1 is SQVTM and CDR2 is ANQGSEA.

The chain combines TRBV5-6 with TRBJ2-1; no reliable D call. The CDR3 totals 14 residues. Germline-derived CDR1 and CDR2 are SGHDT and YYEEEE. V was pared by 0 bases and J by 10 bases, with 14 bases between. CDR3: CASSLGSSLREQFF. The CDR3 coding sequence is TGTGCCAGCAGCTTGGGTTCCTCCCTTCGAGAGCAGTTCTTC.

This rearrangement joins TRBV25-1 to TRBJ2-7; D not certain. Looked up from germline, CDR1 is MGHDK and CDR2 is SYGVNS. V lost 5 bases to trimming and J lost 0 bases, with 14 bases between them. The CDR3 consists of 15 residues. The CDR3 DNA is TGTGCCAGCAGTCAGGCCTGGGCTGACTCCTACGAGCAGTACTTC. The encoded protein is CASSQAWADSYEQYF.

The chain has TRBV7-2 and TRBJ2-1; D ambiguous. CDR3 length: 11 residues. V lost 5 bases to trimming and J lost 7 bases, with 6 bases between them. CDR1 and CDR2 from the germline V gene are SGHTA and FQGNSA. As DNA, the CDR3 is TGTGCCAGCAGCCTCATAAATGAGCAGTTCTTC. It encodes CASSLINEQFF.

This clone came up a few times. The chain employs TRBV7-9 and TRBJ1-2; no clear D. Germline CDR1 reads SEHNR; CDR2 reads FQNEAQ (reference sequence). Trimming left V 5 bases short and J 4 bases short, with 8 bases between. This CDR3 region has 12 residues. CDR3 residues: CASSPVSYGYTF. For the CDR3, the DNA is TGTGCCAGCAGCCCCGTGAGCTATGGCTACACCTTC.

This chain links TRBV5-6 with TRBJ2-5; D call uncertain. This CDR3 contains 14 residues. Trimming cost V 0 bases and J 2 bases, with 8 bases left between them. Germline loops: CDR1 SGHDT, CDR2 YYEEEE. The CDR3 coding sequence is TGTGCCAGCAGCTTGGCCGGGCAGCAAGAGACCCAGTACTTC. This encodes CASSLAGQQETQYF.

This clone has just a few counts. The V call is TRBV4-1, the J call TRBJ2-1; no clear D gene. The CDR3 loop spans 14 amino acids. Germline CDR1 and CDR2: MGHRA and YSYEKL. V gave up 4 bases and J gave up 7 bases, with 14 bases separating them. DNA of the CDR3: TGCGCCAGCAGCCGAGTTCCCCTCTTAAATGAGCAGTTCTTC. Protein: CASSRVPLLNEQFF.

The chain recombines TRBV28 with TRBJ2-7; D ambiguous. The CDR3 spans 12 residues. The V gene lost 3 bases and the J gene lost 4 bases, with 7 bases spanning the gap. CDR1 MDHEN and CDR2 SYDVKM come from the germline V gene. The CDR3 reads CASSLLGYEQYF. CDR3 coding DNA: TGTGCCAGCAGTTTGTTAGGGTACGAGCAGTACTTC. The full variable domain, its missing parts supplied by reference TRBV28 and TRBJ2-7, is DVKVTQSSRYLVKRTGEKVFLECVQDMDHENMFWYRQDPGLGLRLIYFSYDVKMKEKGDIPEGYSVSREKKERFSLILESASTNQTSMYLCASSLLGYEQYFGPGTRLTVT.

This clone was seen a few times. At one end, the junction sequence differs from germline, possibly due to a read error. The CDR3 protein is CASSERTGNGKLFF. DNA for the CDR3: TGTGCCAGCAGTGAGAGGACAGGGAATGGAAAACTGTTTTTT. V is TRBV6-4 and J is TRBJ1-4; TRBD1 aligns across 8 bases. The CDR3 has 14 residues. In germline, CDR1 is MRHNA, CDR2 SNTAGT.

The chain uses TRBV7-7 and TRBJ2-4; D not resolved. Germline V gives CDR1 SSHAT, CDR2 FNYEAQ (reference sequence). The CDR3 length is 19 residues. V shed 2 bases and J shed 8 bases, with 28 bases lying between them. CDR3 amino acids: CASSLIPGGLQGNKDIQYF. The CDR3 DNA follows: TGTGCCAGCAGCTTAATTCCGGGTGGCCTCCAAGGCAACAAGGACATTCAGTACTTC. The full variable domain, rest sourced from reference TRBV7-7 and TRBJ2-4, is GAGVSQSPRYKVTKRGQDVTLRCDPISSHATLYWYQQALGQGPEFLTYFNYEAQPDKSGLPSDRFSAERPEGSISTLTIQRTEQRDSAMYRCASSLIPGGLQGNKDIQYFGAGTRLSVL.

The count of this clone is one. V is TRBV2 and J is TRBJ2-1, with 10 bases that match TRBD2. The CDR3 contains 15 residues. Trimming cost V 6 bases and J 4 bases; bases outside gene matches: 6. The germline gives CDR1 SNHLY, CDR2 FYNNEI. In DNA, the CDR3 is TGTGCCAGCAGATTACGACTAGCGGGTTACAATGAGCAGTTCTTC. Translated: CASRLRLAGYNEQFF.

The V gene is TRBV9, the J gene TRBJ2-5; D might be TRBD1 (5 bases). The CDR3 runs to 15 residues. Germline V gene sequence: CDR1 SGDLS, CDR2 YYNGEE. V was pared by 0 bases and J by 1 base, with 10 bases between. CDR3 sequence: CASSVVTGTQETQYF. Written as DNA, the CDR3 is TGTGCCAGCAGCGTAGTAACAGGAACCCAAGAGACCCAGTACTTC.

V is TRBV7-2 and J is TRBJ2-3, with 8 bases lining up with TRBD1. There are 15 residues in the CDR3. Trimming removed 3 bases from V and 2 bases from J; junction bases left unmatched: 4. CDR1 is SGHTA, CDR2 FQGNSA, per germline. The CDR3 DNA is TGTGCCAGCAGCTTGAACAGGGGGGACACAGATACGCAGTATTTT. This codes for CASSLNRGDTDTQYF.

CDR3: CASGGKETQYF. CDR3 nucleotides: TGTGCCAGCGGTGGGAAAGAGACCCAGTACTTC. The chain carries TRBV7-9 and TRBJ2-5; no definite D call. CDR1 is SEHNR and CDR2 is FQNEAQ in the germline V gene (reference sequence). Trimming left V 8 bases short and J 3 bases short, with 7 bases between. The CDR3 has 11 amino acids.

This clone came up once. The rearrangement uses TRBV29-1 and TRBJ1-2, with D tentatively TRBD1 (5 bases). Germline CDR1 and CDR2: SQVTM and ANQGSEA. Trimming removed 4 bases from V and 7 bases from J, with 13 bases in between. This CDR3 contains 12 residues. Here the CDR3 DNA reads TGCAGCGTTGTGGTTCCGGGGGTTGGCTACACCTTC. Its protein product is CSVVVPGVGYTF.

The chain combines TRBV5-1 with TRBJ2-1, with D perhaps TRBD1 (6 bases). From germline, CDR1 is SGHRS and CDR2 YFSETQ. V was cut by 4 bases and J by 6 bases, with 17 bases left in between. This CDR3 contains 15 residues. CDR3 sequence: CASSRAGAYLNEQFF. The CDR3 coding sequence is TGCGCCAGCAGCCGAGCAGGGGCCTATCTCAATGAGCAGTTCTTC.

The gene calls are TRBV10-3 and TRBJ2-7; possible D gene TRBD2, 6 bases. V gave up 0 bases and J gave up 3 bases, with 6 bases separating them. This CDR3 has 13 residues. The germline gives CDR1 ENHRY, CDR2 SYGVKD. CDR3 coding DNA: TGTGCCATCAGTGAGTCCGGGAGCTACGAGCAGTACTTC. Protein product: CAISESGSYEQYF.

In DNA form, the CDR3 reads TGCAGCGTACACGTCGGACAGTACGAGCAGTACTTC. Protein: CSVHVGQYEQYF. V and J are TRBV29-1 and TRBJ2-7; D may be TRBD1 (6 bases). CDR3 length equals 12 residues. V was cut by 6 bases and J by 4 bases, with 13 bases left in between. Looked up from germline, CDR1 is SQVTM and CDR2 is ANQGSEA.

This chain connects TRBV30 to TRBJ2-1; TRBD2 is a possible D gene (6 bases). V was cut by 4 bases and J by 7 bases, with 17 bases left in between. The CDR3 has 14 residues. CDR1 GTSNPN and CDR2 SVGIG come from the germline V gene (reference sequence). The CDR3 is CAWTREPLNNEQFF. The DNA of the CDR3 is TGTGCCTGGACCCGGGAGCCGCTGAATAATGAGCAGTTCTTC.

The chain combines TRBV18 with TRBJ2-1; tentatively, D is TRBD1 or TRBD2 (7 bases each). This CDR3 region has 14 residues. Between the trimmed V and J ends, which lost 0 bases and 8 bases, there was a span of 11 bases. CDR1 is KGHSH and CDR2 is LQKENI in the germline V gene. The CDR3 loop is CASSPPAGGDEQFF. CDR3 nucleotides: TGTGCCAGCTCACCACCCGCAGGGGGGGATGAGCAGTTCTTC.

This rearrangement joins TRBV6-5 to TRBJ2-1, with unresolved D. The CDR3 runs to 14 residues. CDR1 and CDR2 from the germline V gene are MNHEY and SVGAGI. Trimming pared 4 bases from V and 5 bases from J, leaving 12 bases between. CDR3 coding DNA: TGTGCCAGCAGTTTCCCGGGCGGACACAATGAGCAGTTCTTC. Translated, it gives CASSFPGGHNEQFF.

The rearrangement joins TRBV30 to TRBJ2-1; 14 bases map to TRBD2. The length of the CDR3 is 14 residues. With V trimmed by 7 bases and J by 10 bases, 9 bases remained unmatched. Germline lookup yields CDR1 GTSNPN and CDR2 SVGIG (reference sequence). As DNA, the CDR3 is TGTGCCTCGGGCCGGGGACTAGCGGGGGCCGAGCAGTTCTTC. Protein product: CASGRGLAGAEQFF.